These 9 T cell receptor beta chains were sequenced from one sample in a study of shared clonotypes between healthy human individuals. The data were produced by immunoSEQ multiplex PCR, yet TCRdb's version contains in-frame clones alone and is incomplete. The sample holds 2 million or so clones, approximately 95% seen once. Sequencing was carried out using naive CD4+ T cells sorted from blood. The subset here: CD45RA+ positively selected. Receptors originate from a man between 18 and 35 years old in good health.

The rearrangement links TRBV28 to TRBJ2-3; TRBD1 is a possible D gene (6 bases). V lost 8 bases to trimming and J lost 8 bases, with 14 bases between them. The CDR3 totals 12 residues. Germline CDR1 is MDHEN and CDR2 is SYDVKM. The CDR3: CASQKVGATQYF. The CDR3 DNA reads TGTGCCAGCCAGAAGGTGGGGGCTACGCAGTATTTT.

The V gene is TRBV11-2, the J gene TRBJ2-4; tentatively, D is TRBD2 (6 bases). The CDR3 has 14 amino acids. Trimming stripped 8 bases from V and 2 bases from J, with 13 bases between. CDR1 and CDR2 (germline): SGHAT, FQNNGV. CDR3 region: CASGGTFTKNIQYF. The CDR3 nucleotides are TGTGCCAGCGGCGGGACTTTTACCAAAAACATTCAGTACTTC.

This sequence joins TRBV4-3 and TRBJ1-6; weak D call: TRBD1 (5 bases). V shed 0 bases and J shed 7 bases, with 13 bases lying between them. The CDR3 has 16 residues. In germline, CDR1 is LGHNA, CDR2 YSLEER. The CDR3 reads CASSQDLGGANSPLHF. Here the CDR3 DNA reads TGCGCCAGCAGCCAAGATCTGGGAGGGGCGAATTCACCCCTCCACTTT.

The chain has TRBV25-1 and TRBJ2-1, with 11 positions matching TRBD2. The germline gives CDR1 MGHDK, CDR2 SYGVNS. The junction had 8 bases not matched to a gene; V was cut back by 4 bases and J by 0 bases. This CDR3 region has 18 residues. This CDR3 reads CASSVASGRPSSYNEQFF. The CDR3 DNA reads TGTGCCAGCAGTGTGGCTAGCGGGAGGCCCAGCTCCTACAATGAGCAGTTCTTC.

The chain is built from TRBV27 and TRBJ2-7; the match to TRBD1 covers 7 bases. Germline-derived CDR1 and CDR2 are MNHEY and SMNVEV (reference sequence). This CDR3 comprises 15 residues. V lost 4 bases, J lost 1 base, and 7 bases stayed unmatched. The CDR3 is CASSSEQGSSYEQYF. DNA of the CDR3: TGTGCCAGCAGTTCTGAACAGGGGTCTTCCTACGAGCAGTACTTC.

This clone was detected once. The chain carries TRBV18 and TRBJ2-7; maybe TRBD1 (5 bases). V lost 3 bases to trimming and J lost 3 bases, with 12 bases between them. The germline gives CDR1 KGHSH, CDR2 LQKENI. There are 14 residues in the CDR3. CDR3 region: CASSPEGQSYEQYF. CDR3 DNA: TGTGCCAGCTCACCTGAAGGACAAAGCTACGAGCAGTACTTC.

In the case of this clone: Distinct nucleotide sequences in the sample also encode this CDR3. The chain employs TRBV18 and TRBJ2-3; D may be TRBD2 (5 bases). The CDR3 extends over 13 amino acids. Trimming took off 6 bases at V and 0 bases at J, with 7 bases between the two ends. Per germline, CDR1 KGHSH and CDR2 LQKENI. The CDR3 is CASSSDSTDTQYF. CDR3 DNA: TGTGCCAGCTCTAGCGATAGCACAGATACGCAGTATTTT.

The chain is built from TRBV11-3 and TRBJ2-3; 13 positions agree with TRBD2. Germline CDR1 and CDR2: SGHNT and YENEEA. The length of the CDR3 is 18 residues. V lost 5 bases and J lost 4; bases outside the gene matches: 12. The CDR3 spells CASSPGLAGEVRADTQYF. For the CDR3, the DNA is TGTGCCAGCAGCCCCGGACTAGCGGGAGAAGTGCGGGCAGATACGCAGTATTTT.

The genes are TRBV9 and TRBJ2-5, with 7 bases lining up with TRBD2. This CDR3 has 15 amino acids. Germline lookup yields CDR1 SGDLS and CDR2 YYNGEE. J was trimmed by 2 bases and V by 3 bases; bases with no gene match: 7. The CDR3, as DNA: TGTGCCAGCAGCGCGCTAGCGGACTTACAAGAGACCCAGTACTTC. This gives the protein CASSALADLQETQYF.